Shown below are 26 T cell receptor beta chains from a single sample sequenced in a study of cytomegalovirus exposure and HLA in healthy donors (dated by TCRdb to 2016 to 2017). The library came from the immunoSEQ multiplex PCR assay. For the multiplex PCR, a mixture combining 60 forward primers for TCR Vbeta segments and 13 reverse primers for TCR Jbeta segments was used. TCRdb provides this immuneACCESS table in a form limited to in-frame rearrangements. Some clones are lacking; in checked studies, under half of them reflect an unresolved V gene, and why the rest are absent is not known. Counted in this sample were about 140,000 clones; about 75% of them appeared once. Clones ranked in the top ten supply approximately 1.8% of the sample. The sample taken for sequencing was PBMCs. These receptors were taken from a woman aged 25 to 39 in good health and CMV-seronegative.

The chain recombines TRBV21-1 with TRBJ1-1. TRBV21-1 corresponds to a pseudogene. The CDR3 totals 14 residues. CDR3 loop: CASSKRSPGTEAFF. For the CDR3, the DNA is TGTGCCAGCAGCAAAAGGAGCCCCGGCACTGAAGCTTTCTTT.

The rearrangement uses TRBV11-2 and TRBJ2-5; no firm D call. The DNA end favors TRBJ2-7, so the J call may be wrong. There are 11 residues in the CDR3. Germline V gene data show CDR1 as SGHAT and CDR2 as FQNNGV. The CDR3 nucleotides read TGTGCCAGCAGCCGCACCTACGAGCAGTACTTC. It codes for CASSRTYEQYF.

This clone was observed a handful of times. The rearrangement joins TRBV28 to TRBJ1-3, with D tentatively TRBD1 (6 bases). V was shortened by 5 bases and J by 2 bases, with 10 bases between the two germline ends. This CDR3 has 14 residues. Germline V lookup: CDR1 MDHEN, CDR2 SYDVKM. DNA of the CDR3: TGTGCCAGCAGTACCGGACAGACTGGAAACACCATATATTTT. Its protein is CASSTGQTGNTIYF.

In this sample, this clone turned up a few times. The CDR3 region is CASSLGVVSGGQETQYF. DNA of the CDR3: TGCGCCAGCAGCCTCGGGGTAGTTAGCGGGGGACAAGAGACCCAGTACTTC. The V gene is TRBV5-1, the J gene TRBJ2-5, with 9 positions matching TRBD2. CDR1 and CDR2 from the germline V gene are SGHRS and YFSETQ. This CDR3 has 17 amino acids. The V segment lost 4 bases and the J segment 2 bases; nucleotides outside the gene matches: 12.

This clone has more than one count but fewer than ten. The chain uses TRBV2 and TRBJ1-2, with D uncertain. The germline V and J ends were trimmed by 5 bases and 3 bases, with 7 bases remaining between them. Per germline, CDR1 SNHLY and CDR2 FYNNEI. CDR3 length: 12 amino acids. CDR3 region: CASSYGDYGYTF. The CDR3 nucleotides are TGTGCCAGCAGTTACGGGGACTATGGCTACACCTTC.

The chain combines TRBV6-5 with TRBJ2-2; 11 bases agree with TRBD2. V shed 5 bases, J shed 1 base, and the junction held 0 bases outside the gene matches. The CDR3 loop spans 15 amino acids. Germline loops: CDR1 MNHEY, CDR2 SVGAGI. The CDR3 nucleotides read TGTGCCAGCAGTCTAGCGGGAGGGAACACCGGGGAGCTGTTTTTT. Its protein product is CASSLAGGNTGELFF.

CDR3 in amino acids: CASSSSSYNSPLHF. CDR3 nucleotide sequence: TGTGCCAGCAGTTCCAGCTCCTATAATTCACCCCTCCACTTT. V and J are TRBV6-6 and TRBJ1-6; the D is unclear. Trimming removed 4 bases from V and 0 bases from J, with 4 bases in between. The CDR3 contains 14 residues. Germline CDR1 MNHNY, CDR2 SVGAGI (reference sequence).

This clone was detected only once. The chain is built from TRBV19 and TRBJ2-7; 7 bases fit TRBD2. The CDR3 runs to 15 residues. From germline, CDR1 is LNHDA and CDR2 SQIVND (reference sequence). Trimming took 4 bases from V and 3 from J; bases not matched to a gene: 9. CDR3 DNA sequence: TGTGCCAGTAGTAGGCTAACGGGACTAAACTACGAGCAGTACTTC. Translation gives CASSRLTGLNYEQYF.

This clone appeared a few times. The chain joins TRBV5-4 to TRBJ2-3; 11 bases match TRBD2. This CDR3 region has 14 residues. Germline V gene sequence: CDR1 SGHNT, CDR2 YYREEE (reference sequence). Germline trimming cut 2 bases from V and 4 bases from J; bases unmatched to any gene: 0. The CDR3 sequence is CASSFSGGADTQYF. The CDR3 region has the DNA TGTGCCAGCAGCTTTAGCGGGGGGGCAGATACGCAGTATTTT.

The rearrangement joins TRBV4-2 to TRBJ1-2, with TRBD1 matching over 7 bases. The CDR3 runs to 14 residues. The junction had 6 bases not matched to a gene; V was cut back by 4 bases and J by 4 bases. Looked up from germline, CDR1 is LGHNA and CDR2 is YNFKEQ. Here the CDR3 reads CASSPLQGVYGYTF. CDR3 sequence (DNA): TGTGCCAGCAGCCCCCTGCAGGGGGTCTATGGCTACACCTTC.

In its sample, this clone was seen a few times. J is TRBJ2-5 and V is TRBV11-1, with D possibly being TRBD1 (7 bases). CDR1 is SGHAT, CDR2 FQDESV, per germline (reference sequence). The CDR3 spans 14 residues. V was trimmed by 6 bases and J by 5 bases, leaving 16 bases between them. The CDR3 reads CASSSEQGRETQYF. The CDR3 DNA is TGTGCCAGCAGTTCAGAACAGGGGAGGGAGACCCAGTACTTC.

CDR3: CASSPNSLYTDTQYF. The CDR3 bases are TGCGCCAGCAGTCCCAACTCCCTCTACACAGATACGCAGTATTTT. The chain combines TRBV5-1 with TRBJ2-3, with D hard to call. Trimming cost V 5 bases and J 2 bases, with 15 bases left between them. The CDR3 sequence is 15 residues long. The germline V gene has CDR1 SGHRS and CDR2 YFSETQ. The variable domain in full, completed from reference TRBV5-1 and TRBJ2-3, reads KAGVTQTPRYLIKTRGQQVTLSCSPISGHRSVSWYQQTPGQGLQFLFEYFSETQRNKGNFPGRFSGRQFSNSRSEMNVSTLELGDSALYLCASSPNSLYTDTQYFGPGTRLTVL.

The V and J genes are TRBV18 and TRBJ1-1; 10 nucleotides line up with TRBD1. The germline CDR1 and CDR2 sequences are KGHSH and LQKENI. CDR3 length equals 17 residues. V shed 3 bases, J shed 1 base, and the junction held 8 bases outside the gene matches. The CDR3 nucleotides read TGTGCCAGCTCACCCCGGGGACAGGGGCCGGGGAACACTGAAGCTTTCTTT. This codes for CASSPRGQGPGNTEAFF.

CDR3 sequence reads: CASKAGVNSPLHF. CDR3 nucleotide sequence: TGTGCCAGCAAGGCAGGGGTTAATTCACCCCTCCACTTT. This chain joins TRBV6-5 and TRBJ1-6; D perhaps matches TRBD1 (6 bases). CDR3 length equals 13 residues. V lost 7 bases and J 6 bases, leaving 10 bases between the germline ends. Per germline, CDR1 MNHEY and CDR2 SVGAGI.

This sequence joins TRBV28 and TRBJ1-1, with D perhaps matching TRBD1 (5 bases). The CDR3 runs 16 residues. Germline-derived CDR1 and CDR2 are MDHEN and SYDVKM. Trimming left V 5 bases short and J 3 bases short, with 19 bases between. This CDR3 reads CASSRGDGSYHTEAFF. The CDR3 bases are TGTGCCAGCAGTCGGGGGGACGGATCCTACCACACTGAAGCTTTCTTT.

J is TRBJ2-2 and V is TRBV7-6; D is unclear. Looked up from germline, CDR1 is SGHVS and CDR2 is FNYEAQ. This CDR3 contains 13 residues. V was trimmed by 5 bases and J by 7 bases, leaving 11 bases between them. The CDR3 protein is CASSPGSGGELFF. CDR3 bases: TGTGCCAGCAGCCCCGGGTCGGGCGGGGAGCTGTTTTTT.

The V gene is TRBV2, the J gene TRBJ1-1; weak D call: TRBD1 (6 bases). Looked up from germline, CDR1 is SNHLY and CDR2 is FYNNEI. There are 14 residues in the CDR3. V was trimmed by 6 bases and J by 5 bases, leaving 16 bases between them. The CDR3 DNA follows: TGTGCCAGCAGGGCACAGGGAGTGAGGACTGAAGCTTTCTTT. Translation gives CASRAQGVRTEAFF. Variable domain in full (rest from reference TRBV2 and TRBJ1-1): EPEVTQTPSHQVTQMGQEVILRCVPISNHLYFYWYRQILGQKVEFLVSFYNNEISEKSEIFDDQFSVERPDGSNFTLKIRSTKLEDSAMYFCASRAQGVRTEAFFGQGTRLTVV.

The CDR3 region is CSVGWRGNTIYF. CDR3 DNA sequence: TGCAGCGTTGGCTGGAGGGGAAACACCATATATTTT. The chain has TRBV29-1 and TRBJ1-3; D unresolved. Germline loops: CDR1 SQVTM, CDR2 ANQGSEA. V lost 4 bases to trimming and J lost 4 bases, with 8 bases between them. The CDR3 is made up of 12 amino acids.

J is TRBJ2-6 and V is TRBV25-1, with 8 bases fitting TRBD1. The CDR3 sequence is 18 residues long. J lost 0 bases, V lost 6 bases, and 10 bases had no gene match. Germline CDR1 MGHDK, CDR2 SYGVNS. Here the CDR3 reads CASSPPRTGPSGANVLTF. In DNA, the CDR3 is TGTGCCAGCAGCCCCCCCAGGACAGGGCCCTCTGGGGCCAACGTCCTGACTTTC.

This chain joins TRBV5-1 and TRBJ2-7, with 8 bases that match TRBD1. The CDR3 is made up of 14 amino acids. From germline, CDR1 is SGHRS and CDR2 YFSETQ. Trimming cost V 1 base and J 5 bases; bases outside gene matches: 5. The CDR3 is CASSLFTGGNEQYF. In DNA form, the CDR3 reads TGCGCCAGCAGCTTGTTTACAGGGGGGAACGAGCAGTACTTC.

The V and J genes are TRBV28 and TRBJ1-2; D gene ambiguous. With 4 bases removed from V and 5 bases from J, the gap between germline ends came to 8 bases. Per the germline V gene, CDR1 is MDHEN and CDR2 is SYDVKM. CDR3 length: 12 residues. In DNA form, the CDR3 reads TGTGCCAGCAGTTACAGTGGATATGGCTACACCTTC. It translates to CASSYSGYGYTF.

The V and J genes are TRBV7-9 and TRBJ1-2; D might be TRBD1 (5 bases). V lost 1 base to trimming and J lost 8 bases, with 14 bases between them. The CDR3 extends over 14 amino acids. In germline, CDR1 is SEHNR, CDR2 FQNEAQ (reference sequence). CDR3 region: CASSLGQGVKGYTF. DNA for the CDR3: TGTGCCAGCAGCTTAGGACAAGGGGTAAAGGGCTACACCTTC. Variable domain in full (rest from reference TRBV7-9 and TRBJ1-2): DTGVSQNPRHKITKRGQNVTFRCDPISEHNRLYWYRQTLGQGPEFLTYFQNEAQLEKSRLLSDRFSAERPKGSFSTLEIQRTEQGDSAMYLCASSLGQGVKGYTFGSGTRLTVV.

The chain couples TRBV18 to TRBJ2-4; 9 bases fit TRBD1. This CDR3 is built from 15 residues. V shed 6 bases, J shed 7 bases, and the junction held 10 bases outside the gene matches. Germline V CDR1 and CDR2: KGHSH, LQKENI. CDR3 sequence reads: CASSPTGTGPNIQYF. The CDR3 coding sequence is TGTGCCAGCTCGCCGACGGGGACAGGGCCGAACATTCAGTACTTC.

The chain links TRBV28 to TRBJ1-4; D unresolved. Germline-derived CDR1 and CDR2 are MDHEN and SYDVKM. This CDR3 region has 15 residues. V dropped 6 bases and J dropped 0 bases, with 11 bases sitting between them. CDR3 amino acids: CASSPPQTTNEKLFF. CDR3 sequence (DNA): TGTGCCAGCAGCCCACCCCAGACAACTAATGAAAAACTGTTTTTT.

The rearrangement links TRBV30 to TRBJ2-2; D gene unclear. The germline V gene encodes CDR1 GTSNPN and CDR2 SVGIG (reference sequence). The CDR3 consists of 13 residues. V lost 7 bases, J lost 8 bases, and 17 bases lay in between. The CDR3 DNA reads TGTGCCTCCCAAGAAAACCTTGAGGGGGAGCTGTTTTTT. Protein sequence: CASQENLEGELFF.

This chain joins TRBV5-4 and TRBJ1-2, with 9 bases that match TRBD1. The V and J ends lost 4 bases and 6 bases, in that order; junction bases with no gene match: 4. Germline lookup yields CDR1 SGHNT and CDR2 YYREEE (reference sequence). The CDR3 contains 13 residues. The CDR3 DNA follows: TGTGCCAGCAGCCCGGACAGGGGACATGGCTACACCTTC. It is translated as CASSPDRGHGYTF.